What follows is one T cell receptor beta chain and its context. Its antigen is unknown. Semi-nested PCR with Nested Universal Primer A followed constant-region reverse priming of full-length variable regions. Each CDR3 protein is one row after TCRdb ran MiXCR on the 5' RACE reads. The data hold approximately 29,000 distinct CDR3 sequences, with under 30% observed a single time. Whole-study results and caveats: Tumor Treg TCRs overlapped most with tumor naive CD4+ cells. The TCR gene usage of tumor memory CD4+ T cells clustered together with blood and lymph node memory CD4+ cells and with lymph node naive CD4+ cells.

The V and J ends lost 1 base and 5 bases, in that order; junction bases with no gene match: 10. The CDR3 has 16 amino acids. Germline CDR1 MGHDK, CDR2 SYGVNS. The receptor was isolated from a female donor with breast cancer. The sample was naive CD4+ T cells sorted from a lymph node. Subset in this sample: naive CD4+ T cells, CD4+CD45RA+CD25-. J is TRBJ2-5 and V is TRBV25-1, with 7 bases fitting TRBD1. CDR3 loop: CASSELERGQRETQYF. The DNA of the CDR3 is TGTGCCAGCAGTGAATTAGAAAGGGGGCAGCGGGAGACCCAGTACTTC.